The following is a T cell receptor beta chain sequence with its context. Its target is not known. Every TCR library drew on approximately 3.5 ug of total RNA. Nested PCRs of approximately 16 and 10 cycles, two in total, were run on TCRalpha and TCRbeta cDNA. From its re-call of the 5' RACE reads, TCRdb lists each CDR3 protein once, without DNA. The sample is made up of about 450,000 distinct CDR3 sequences, and the top ten hold approximately 2.4% of it. This record belongs to a study of monozygotic twins with inflammatory bowel disease. Germline CDR1 reads SGHNT; CDR2 reads YYREEE (reference sequence). CDR3 length: 15 amino acids. Study observations and caveats: Discrimination among different T cell subtypes was not achievable.

Blood samples of roughly 2.5 ml were drawn from every donor. J is TRBJ1-1 and V is TRBV5-4; TCRdb's D call, TRBD1, is unchecked because there is no DNA. Source material: blood. This TCR came from a human donor with ulcerative colitis or Crohn's disease, or a healthy co-twin of an affected twin (not recorded which). This chain's CDR3 is CASSILDRTNTEAFF.